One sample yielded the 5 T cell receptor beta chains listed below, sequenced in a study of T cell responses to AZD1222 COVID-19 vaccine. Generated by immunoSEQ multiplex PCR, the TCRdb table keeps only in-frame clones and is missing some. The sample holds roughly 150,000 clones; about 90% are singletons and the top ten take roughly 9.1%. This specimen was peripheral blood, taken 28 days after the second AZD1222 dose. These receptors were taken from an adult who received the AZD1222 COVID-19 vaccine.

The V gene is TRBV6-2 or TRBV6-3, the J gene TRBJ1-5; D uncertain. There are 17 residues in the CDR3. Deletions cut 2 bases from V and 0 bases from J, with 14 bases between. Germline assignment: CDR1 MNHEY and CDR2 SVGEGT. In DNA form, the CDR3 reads TGTGCCAGCAGTTACACCTTAGGGTTATATAGCAATCAGCCCCAGCATTTT. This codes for CASSYTLGLYSNQPQHF.

The CDR3 DNA reads as TGTGCCAGCACCGTGGGGGCAAGCAATCAGCCCCAGCATTTT. Encoded protein: CASTVGASNQPQHF. This rearrangement joins TRBV28 to TRBJ1-5; D is perhaps TRBD1 (6 bases). Germline CDR1 and CDR2: MDHEN and SYDVKM. CDR3 length: 14 residues. V shed 7 bases and J shed 1 base, with 11 bases lying between them.

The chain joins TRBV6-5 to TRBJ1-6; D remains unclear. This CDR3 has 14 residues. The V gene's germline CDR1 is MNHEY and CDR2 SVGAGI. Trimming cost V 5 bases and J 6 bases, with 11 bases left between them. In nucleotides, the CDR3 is TGTGCCAGCAGTCCCGGGCGCATTAATTCACCCCTCCACTTT. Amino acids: CASSPGRINSPLHF.

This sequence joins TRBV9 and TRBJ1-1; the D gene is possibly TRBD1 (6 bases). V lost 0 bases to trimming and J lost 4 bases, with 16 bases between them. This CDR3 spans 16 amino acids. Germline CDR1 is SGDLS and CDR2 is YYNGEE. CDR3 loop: CASSVASGGRGTEAFF. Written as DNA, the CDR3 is TGTGCCAGCAGCGTAGCTAGTGGGGGGCGCGGCACTGAAGCTTTCTTT. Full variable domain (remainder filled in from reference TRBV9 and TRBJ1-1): DSGVTQTPKHLITATGQRVTLRCSPRSGDLSVYWYQQSLDQGLQFLIQYYNGEERAKGNILERFSAQQFPDLHSELNLSSLELGDSALYFCASSVASGGRGTEAFFGQGTRLTVV.

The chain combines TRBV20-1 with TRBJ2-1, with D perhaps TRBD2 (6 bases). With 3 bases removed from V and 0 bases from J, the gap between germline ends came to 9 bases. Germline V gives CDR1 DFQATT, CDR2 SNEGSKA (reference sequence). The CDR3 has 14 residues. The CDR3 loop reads CSASTSNSYNEQFF. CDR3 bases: TGCAGTGCTAGTACTAGCAACTCCTACAATGAGCAGTTCTTC.